This record covers a single TCR beta chain. These data belong to a study of T cell responses to AZD1222 COVID-19 vaccine. The CDR3 contains 14 residues. The ends were cut back, 1 base at V and 5 bases at J, with 11 bases in the middle. Germline V gene lookup returns CDR1 SGHTA and CDR2 FQGNSA. The protocol was immunoSEQ multiplex PCR, while the TCRdb copy is restricted to in-frame clones and leaves out a portion. The table lists 100,000 to 150,000 clones, over 75% of them singletons, with around 20% in the top ten. The sequence was collected from an adult in good health. Sequencing was performed on peripheral blood, taken on day 0 of MenACWY control vaccination. The rearrangement joins TRBV7-2 to TRBJ2-5, with D perhaps matching TRBD2 (6 bases). In nucleotides, the CDR3 is TGTGCCAGCAGCTTAGGAACTAGCCGGGAGACCCAGTACTTC. Protein: CASSLGTSRETQYF.